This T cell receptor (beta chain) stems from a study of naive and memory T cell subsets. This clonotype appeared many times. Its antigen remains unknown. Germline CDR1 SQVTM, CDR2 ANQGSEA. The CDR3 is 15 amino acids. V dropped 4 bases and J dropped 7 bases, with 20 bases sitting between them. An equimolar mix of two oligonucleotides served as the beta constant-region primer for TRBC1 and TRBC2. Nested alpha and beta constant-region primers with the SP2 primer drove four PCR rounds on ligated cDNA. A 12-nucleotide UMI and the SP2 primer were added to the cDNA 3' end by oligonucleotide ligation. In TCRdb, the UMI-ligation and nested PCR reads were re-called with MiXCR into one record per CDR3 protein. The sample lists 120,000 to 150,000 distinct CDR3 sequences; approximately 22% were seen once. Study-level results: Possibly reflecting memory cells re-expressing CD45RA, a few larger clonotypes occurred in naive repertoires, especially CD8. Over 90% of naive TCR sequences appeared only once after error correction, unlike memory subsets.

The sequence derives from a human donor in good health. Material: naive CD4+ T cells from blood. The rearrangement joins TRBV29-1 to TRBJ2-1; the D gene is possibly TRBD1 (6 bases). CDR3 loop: CSVGGGTRTQNEQFF. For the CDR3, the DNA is TGCAGCGTTGGTGGTGGGACAAGGACTCAGAATGAGCAGTTCTTC.